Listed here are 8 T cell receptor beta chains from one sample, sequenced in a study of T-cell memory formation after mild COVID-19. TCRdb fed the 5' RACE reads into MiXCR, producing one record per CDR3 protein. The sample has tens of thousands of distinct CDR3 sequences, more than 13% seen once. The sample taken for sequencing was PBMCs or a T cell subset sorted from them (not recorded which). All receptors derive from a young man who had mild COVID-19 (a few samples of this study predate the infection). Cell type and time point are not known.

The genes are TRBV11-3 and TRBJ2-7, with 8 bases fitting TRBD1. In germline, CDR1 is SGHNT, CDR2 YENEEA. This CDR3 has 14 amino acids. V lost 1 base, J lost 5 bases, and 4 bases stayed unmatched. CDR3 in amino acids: CASSLADRADEQYF. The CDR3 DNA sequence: TGTGCCAGCAGCTTAGCGGACAGGGCCGACGAGCAGTACTTC.

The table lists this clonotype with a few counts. CDR3 nucleotides: TGTGCCAGCAGAGATGCAGGGCCCCTCTCCTACAATGAGCAGTTCTTC. Its translation is CASRDAGPLSYNEQFF. V is TRBV27 and J is TRBJ2-1, with a possible D match to TRBD1 (5 bases). With 6 bases removed from V and 0 bases from J, the gap between germline ends came to 15 bases. The germline V gene has CDR1 MNHEY and CDR2 SMNVEV (reference sequence). This CDR3 spans 16 amino acids.

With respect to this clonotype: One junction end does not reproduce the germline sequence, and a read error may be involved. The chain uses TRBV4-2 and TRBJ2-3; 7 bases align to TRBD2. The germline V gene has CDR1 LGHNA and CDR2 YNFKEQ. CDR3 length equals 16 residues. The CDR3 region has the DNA TGCGCCAGCAGCCAAGATGGGCTAGCGGGCACAGATACGCAGTATTTT. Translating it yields CASSQDGLAGTDTQYF.

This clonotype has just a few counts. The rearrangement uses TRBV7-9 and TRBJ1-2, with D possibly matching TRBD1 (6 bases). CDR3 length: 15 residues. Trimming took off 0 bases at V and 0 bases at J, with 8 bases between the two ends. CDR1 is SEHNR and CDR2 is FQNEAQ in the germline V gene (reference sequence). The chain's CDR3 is CASSLADRANYGYTF. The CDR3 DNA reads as TGTGCCAGCAGCTTAGCGGACAGAGCTAACTATGGCTACACCTTC.

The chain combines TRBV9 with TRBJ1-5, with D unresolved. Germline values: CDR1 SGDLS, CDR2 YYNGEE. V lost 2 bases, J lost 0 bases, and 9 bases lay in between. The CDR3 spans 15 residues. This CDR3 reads CASSVADLSNQPQHF. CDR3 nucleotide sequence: TGTGCCAGCAGCGTGGCGGACCTTAGCAATCAGCCCCAGCATTTT.

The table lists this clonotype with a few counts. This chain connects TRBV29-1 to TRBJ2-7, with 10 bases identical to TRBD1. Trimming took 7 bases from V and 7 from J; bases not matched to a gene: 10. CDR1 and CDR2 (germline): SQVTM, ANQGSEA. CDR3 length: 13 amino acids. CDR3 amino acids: CSGTGTGAGEQYF. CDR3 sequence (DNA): TGCAGCGGCACCGGGACAGGGGCGGGGGAGCAGTACTTC.

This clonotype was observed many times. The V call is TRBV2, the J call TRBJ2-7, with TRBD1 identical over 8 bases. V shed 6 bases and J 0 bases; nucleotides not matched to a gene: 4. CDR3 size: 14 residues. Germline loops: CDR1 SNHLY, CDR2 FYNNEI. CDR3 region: CASRPGQVSYEQYF. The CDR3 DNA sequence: TGTGCCAGCAGGCCGGGACAGGTCTCCTACGAGCAGTACTTC.

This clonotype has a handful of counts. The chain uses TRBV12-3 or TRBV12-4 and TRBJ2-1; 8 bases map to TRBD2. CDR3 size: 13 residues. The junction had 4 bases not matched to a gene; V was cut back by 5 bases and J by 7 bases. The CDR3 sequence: CASSLGGGNEQFF. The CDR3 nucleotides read TGTGCCAGCAGTCTGGGCGGGGGGAATGAGCAGTTCTTC.